This T cell receptor beta chain was obtained from a study of radiation and T cells in renal cell carcinoma. Regarding the study as a whole: No pretreatment tumor biopsies were available for baseline clonotypes. From baseline, blood top tumor clonotypes peaked at 2 weeks post-radiation.

Concerning this clone itself: The antigen is unknown.

Assay used: immunoSEQ multiplex PCR; TCRdb lists only in-frame clones, some missing. The table has 80,000 or so clones, 89% seen once. Time point defined: blood 4 weeks post-SBRT, at nephrectomy. Sample treatment: 15 Gy SBRT to primary tumor, nephrectomy 4 weeks later. Nephrectomy followed 15 Gy stereotactic body radiation by 4 weeks. Blood was sampled at baseline, 2 weeks and 4 weeks after SBRT. This CDR3 has 15 amino acids. Germline CDR1 is LNHDA and CDR2 is SQIVND (reference sequence). With 3 bases clipped from V and 4 bases from J, the junction kept 4 bases outside the gene matches. The chain combines TRBV19 with TRBJ1-1; 11 nucleotides match TRBD1. The clonotype comes from a woman in her seventies with renal cell carcinoma. The material was blood, obtained from a patient whose treatment included radiotherapy and nephrectomy. In DNA form, the CDR3 reads TGTGCCAGTAGTATTAGTGGGACAGGGGGCACTGAAGCTTTCTTT. It codes for CASSISGTGGTEAFF.